The T cell receptor beta chain described here comes from a study of blood T cells in healthy people across ages. About the research overall: Template-switching capture recovered about one barcoded beta molecule per two T cells. Study-wide findings and caveats: With unsorted PBMCs, a conclusive comparison of naive versus antigen-experienced cells was not possible.

PCR was performed a second time for about 6 to 12 cycles using a sample-barcoded 5' primer and a J-beta primer mix. Tags on each cDNA molecule came from a template-switch adaptor with 12 random nucleotides. Via MiXCR, TCRdb re-called the 5' RACE reads, giving one row per CDR3 protein. This table has nearly 800,000 distinct CDR3 sequences, approximately 53% appearing once. The germline V gene has CDR1 SQVTM and CDR2 ANQGSEA. The CDR3 has 13 amino acids. J lost 7 bases, V lost 7 bases, and 8 bases had no gene match. Only a few counts were recorded for this clonotype. Its antigen is unidentified. The source material was blood. The receptor comes from a man between 40 and 49 years old in good health. The V call is TRBV29-1, the J call TRBJ1-2, with 11 bases matching TRBD1. The CDR3 DNA reads TGCAGCGCCTCGGACAGGGGGCAGTTTGGCTACACCTTC. This encodes CSASDRGQFGYTF.